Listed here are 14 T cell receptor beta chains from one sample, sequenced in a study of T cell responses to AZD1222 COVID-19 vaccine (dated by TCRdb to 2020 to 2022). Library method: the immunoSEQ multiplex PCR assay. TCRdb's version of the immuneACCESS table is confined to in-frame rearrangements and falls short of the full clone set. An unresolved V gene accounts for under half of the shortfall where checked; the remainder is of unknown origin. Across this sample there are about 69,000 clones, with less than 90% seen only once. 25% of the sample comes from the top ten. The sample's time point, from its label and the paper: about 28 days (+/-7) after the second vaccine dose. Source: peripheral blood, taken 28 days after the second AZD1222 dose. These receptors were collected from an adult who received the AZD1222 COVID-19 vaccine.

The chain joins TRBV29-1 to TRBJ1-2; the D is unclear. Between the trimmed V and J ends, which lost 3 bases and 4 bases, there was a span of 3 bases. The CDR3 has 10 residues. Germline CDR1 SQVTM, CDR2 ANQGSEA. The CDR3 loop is CSVETYGYTF. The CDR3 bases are TGCAGCGTTGAGACCTATGGCTACACCTTC.

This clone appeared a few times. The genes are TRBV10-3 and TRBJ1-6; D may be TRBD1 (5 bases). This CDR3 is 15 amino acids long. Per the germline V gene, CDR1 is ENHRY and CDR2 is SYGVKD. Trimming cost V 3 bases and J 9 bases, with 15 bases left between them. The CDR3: CAISENGGNISPLHF. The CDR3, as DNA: TGTGCCATCAGTGAAAATGGGGGGAATATTTCACCCCTCCACTTT.

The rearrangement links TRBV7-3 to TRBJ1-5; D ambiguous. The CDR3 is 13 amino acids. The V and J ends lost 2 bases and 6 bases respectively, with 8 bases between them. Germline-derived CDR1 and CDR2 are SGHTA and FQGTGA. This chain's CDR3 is CASSLGLGQPQHF. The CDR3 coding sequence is TGTGCCAGCAGCTTAGGTCTTGGTCAGCCCCAGCATTTT.

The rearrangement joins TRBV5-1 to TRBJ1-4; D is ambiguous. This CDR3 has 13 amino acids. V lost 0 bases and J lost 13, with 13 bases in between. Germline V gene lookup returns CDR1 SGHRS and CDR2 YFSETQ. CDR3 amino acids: CASSLDGGAGLFF. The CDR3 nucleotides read TGCGCCAGCAGCTTGGACGGTGGCGCGGGACTGTTTTTT. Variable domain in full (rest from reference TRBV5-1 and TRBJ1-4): KAGVTQTPRYLIKTRGQQVTLSCSPISGHRSVSWYQQTPGQGLQFLFEYFSETQRNKGNFPGRFSGRQFSNSRSEMNVSTLELGDSALYLCASSLDGGAGLFFGSGTQLSVL.

CDR3 DNA: TGCGCCAGCAGCCCGGACAGGGAAGGCACCGGGGAGCTGTTTTTT. It codes for CASSPDREGTGELFF. This rearrangement joins TRBV5-1 to TRBJ2-2, with 8 bases that match TRBD1. CDR1 and CDR2 from the germline V gene are SGHRS and YFSETQ. The CDR3 totals 15 residues. The trim removed 4 bases at V and 4 bases at J, leaving 6 bases unmatched.

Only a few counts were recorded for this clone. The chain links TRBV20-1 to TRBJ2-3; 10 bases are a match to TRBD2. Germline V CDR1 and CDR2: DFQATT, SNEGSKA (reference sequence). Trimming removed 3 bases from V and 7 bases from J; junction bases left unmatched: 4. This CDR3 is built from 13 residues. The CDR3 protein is CSASISGGNTQYF. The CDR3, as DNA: TGCAGTGCTAGTATTAGCGGGGGGAATACGCAGTATTTT.

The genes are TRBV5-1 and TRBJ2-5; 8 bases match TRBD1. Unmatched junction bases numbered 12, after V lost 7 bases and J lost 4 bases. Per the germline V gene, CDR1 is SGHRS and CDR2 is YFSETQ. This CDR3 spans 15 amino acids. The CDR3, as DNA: TGCGCCAGCTGCCGAGAGGGACAGGTAGCAGAGACCCAGTACTTC. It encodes CASCREGQVAETQYF.

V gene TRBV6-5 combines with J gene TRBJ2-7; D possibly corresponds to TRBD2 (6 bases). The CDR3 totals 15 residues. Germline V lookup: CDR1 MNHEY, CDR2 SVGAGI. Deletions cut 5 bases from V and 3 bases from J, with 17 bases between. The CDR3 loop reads CASSPGWGDHYEQYF. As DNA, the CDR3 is TGTGCCAGCAGTCCTGGTTGGGGGGACCACTACGAGCAGTACTTC.

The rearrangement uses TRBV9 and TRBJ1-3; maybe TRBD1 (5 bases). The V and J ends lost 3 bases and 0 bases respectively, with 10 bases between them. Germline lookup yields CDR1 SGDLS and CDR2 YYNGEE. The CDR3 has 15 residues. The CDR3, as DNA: TGTGCCAGCAGCGACCTAGGACACTCTGGAAACACCATATATTTT. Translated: CASSDLGHSGNTIYF.

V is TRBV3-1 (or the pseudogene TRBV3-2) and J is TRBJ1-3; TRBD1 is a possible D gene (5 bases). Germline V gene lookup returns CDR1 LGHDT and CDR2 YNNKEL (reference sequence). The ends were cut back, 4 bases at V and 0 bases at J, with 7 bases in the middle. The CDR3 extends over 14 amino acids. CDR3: CASSRGYSGNTIYF. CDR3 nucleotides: TGTGCCAGCAGCCGGGGGTACTCTGGAAACACCATATATTTT.

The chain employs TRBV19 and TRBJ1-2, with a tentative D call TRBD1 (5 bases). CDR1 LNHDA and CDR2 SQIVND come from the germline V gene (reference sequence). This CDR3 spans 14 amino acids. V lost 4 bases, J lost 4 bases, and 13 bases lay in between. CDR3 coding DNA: TGTGCCAGTAGTAAGGGGTTGGACGGCTATGGCTACACCTTC. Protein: CASSKGLDGYGYTF.

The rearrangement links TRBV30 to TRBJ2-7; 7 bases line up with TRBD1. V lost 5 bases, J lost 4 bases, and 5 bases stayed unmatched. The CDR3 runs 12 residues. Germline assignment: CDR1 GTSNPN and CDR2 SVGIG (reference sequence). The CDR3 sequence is CAWGDSRYEQYF. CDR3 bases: TGTGCCTGGGGGGACAGCAGATACGAGCAGTACTTC.

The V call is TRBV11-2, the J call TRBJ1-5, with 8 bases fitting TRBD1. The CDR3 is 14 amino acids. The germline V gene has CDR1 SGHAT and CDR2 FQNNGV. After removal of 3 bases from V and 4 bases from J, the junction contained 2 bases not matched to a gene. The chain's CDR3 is CASSLTGVNQPQHF. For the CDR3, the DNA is TGTGCCAGCAGCTTGACAGGGGTAAATCAGCCCCAGCATTTT.

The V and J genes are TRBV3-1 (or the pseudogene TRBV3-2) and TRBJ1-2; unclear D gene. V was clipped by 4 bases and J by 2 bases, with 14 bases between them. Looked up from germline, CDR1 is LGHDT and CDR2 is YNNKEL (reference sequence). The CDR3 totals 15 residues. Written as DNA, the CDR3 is TGTGCCAGCAGCCCAGACGTTGTACAGAACTATGGCTACACCTTC. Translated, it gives CASSPDVVQNYGYTF.